The T cell receptor beta chain described here comes from a study of a mutant IDH1 vaccine in newly diagnosed glioma. Study as a whole: The first vaccination came 4-6 weeks after radiotherapy alone, or with temozolomide cycles. Standard pretreatment was either radiotherapy, temozolomide, or, for most, radiochemotherapy with temozolomide. Overall study results and limits: It was around 93% of patients that developed vaccine-induced immune responses.

About this clone itself: What it binds is unknown.

The CDR3 extends over 14 amino acids. Between the trimmed V and J ends, which lost 1 base and 2 bases, there was a span of 8 bases. Looked up from germline, CDR1 is SGHVS and CDR2 is FQNEAQ. Repertoires were generated with immunoSEQ multiplex PCR, while TCRdb's copy carries only in-frame clones and drops some. Among over 50,000 clones listed, around 90% were seen once. Time point in this sample: week 5, during vaccination. Topical imiquimod was applied with each vaccine dose, which held 300 ug of mutant IDH1 20-mer peptide. Sequences were derived from PBMCs, sampled from a glioma patient whose treatment included an IDH1 peptide vaccine. V is TRBV7-8 and J is TRBJ2-5, with D perhaps TRBD1 (5 bases). This sequence originates from a woman in her thirties or forties with glioma. CDR3 in amino acids: CASSLGRQQETQYF. The DNA for the CDR3 is TGTGCCAGCAGCTTAGGGAGACAGCAAGAGACCCAGTACTTC.